Each of the 22 T cell receptor beta chains below was sequenced from the same sample in a study of regulatory T cells in long-lasting Graves disease. CDR3-region Arm-PCR and iRepertoire HTBI primers produced the TCR beta libraries. TCRdb passed the multiplex PCR reads through MiXCR, listing each CDR3 protein once. Of some 450,000 distinct CDR3 sequences in the sample, about a quarter are singletons; the top ten hold roughly 26%. Time point defined: persistent/refractory GD, antithyroid drugs over 5 years with positive TRAb. Isolated PBMC RNA provided the starting material for the TCR library. The sequences come from peripheral blood mononuclear cells (PBMCs), collected when the disease was refractory, from a patient treated with antithyroid drugs. The receptors here all came from a female donor with Graves disease.

This clonotype appeared many times. V is TRBV6-5 and J is TRBJ2-5; D is possibly TRBD2 (6 bases). The V gene lost 0 bases and the J gene lost 7 bases, with 15 bases spanning the gap. The CDR3 is 15 residues long. Germline CDR1 and CDR2: MNHEY and SVGAGI. CDR3 DNA: TGTGCCAGCAGTTACTCGGCCGGGGGAAAAGGGACCCAGTACTTC. Amino acid sequence: CASSYSAGGKGTQYF.

Remarks on this clonotype: This clone may be a read error of a much larger clone one base away. The chain recombines TRBV12-3 or TRBV12-4 with TRBJ1-2; D is unresolved. The CDR3 loop spans 13 amino acids. CDR3 region: CASSGTQSYGCTF. Here the CDR3 DNA reads TGTGCCAGCAGCGGTACCCAGAGCTATGGCTGCACCTTC.

This clonotype has at least ten counts. CDR3 DNA: TGTGCCACCAGCCCAGAGGGGTCGACTAGCGGGATGTTAGCCAAAAACATTCAGTACTTC. Translated: CATSPEGSTSGMLAKNIQYF. The rearrangement links TRBV15 to TRBJ2-4; TRBD2 agrees at 11 bases. In germline, CDR1 is LNHNV, CDR2 YYDKDF (reference sequence). V dropped 5 bases and J dropped 0; count of bases not matched to a gene: 15. The CDR3 runs 20 residues.

The genes are TRBV6-1 and TRBJ2-2; D gene uncertain. Per germline, CDR1 MNHNS and CDR2 SASEGT. The CDR3 is 14 residues long. The germline V and J ends were trimmed by 7 bases and 3 bases, with 12 bases remaining between them. The CDR3 bases are TGTGCCAGCACCGGCAGGATTGACACCGGGGAGCTGTTTTTT. Amino acids: CASTGRIDTGELFF.

The chain links TRBV7-9 to TRBJ2-7; D could derive from TRBD1 or TRBD2 (5 bases each). Trimming removed 1 base from V and 2 bases from J, with 9 bases in between. Germline loops: CDR1 SEHNR, CDR2 FQNEAQ (reference sequence). CDR3 length: 14 residues. CDR3: CASSLVGTTYEQYF. CDR3 sequence (DNA): TGTGCCAGCAGCTTAGTTGGGACGACCTACGAGCAGTACTTC.

This clonotype was seen more than once but under ten times. The V call is TRBV15, the J call TRBJ2-2; TRBD2 aligns across 7 bases. CDR1 is LNHNV, CDR2 YYDKDF, per germline (reference sequence). The J segment lost 4 bases and the V segment lost 4 bases, leaving 3 bases of the junction unmatched. The CDR3 extends over 14 amino acids. The CDR3 nucleotides read TGTGCCACCAGCAAGCGGGAAGGCACCGGGGAGCTGTTTTTT. It codes for CATSKREGTGELFF.

This clonotype was counted at least ten times. The chain carries TRBV28 and TRBJ1-5; no clear D gene. The CDR3 loop spans 15 amino acids. Germline V CDR1 and CDR2: MDHEN, SYDVKM. The V end was cut by 2 bases, the J end by 1 base, with 9 bases between. CDR3 coding DNA: TGTGCCAGCAGTTTACTCCGCAGAAGCAATCAGCCCCAGCATTTT. Protein product: CASSLLRRSNQPQHF.

The chain carries TRBV4-3 and TRBJ2-5; possibly TRBD2 for D (7 bases). The germline V gene encodes CDR1 LGHNA and CDR2 YSLEER. Between the trimmed V and J ends, which lost 6 bases and 3 bases, there was a span of 32 bases. The CDR3 totals 20 residues. CDR3 sequence reads: CASRPRGGGRRASGKETQYF. CDR3 nucleotide sequence: TGCGCCAGCAGACCTAGGGGGGGGGGCCGGAGGGCTAGCGGAAAAGAGACCCAGTACTTC.

This clonotype was observed a few times. The chain recombines TRBV6-1 with TRBJ1-5, with D possibly being TRBD1 (6 bases). CDR3 length equals 13 residues. V was shortened by 8 bases and J by 0 bases, with 8 bases between the two germline ends. Germline CDR1 is MNHNS and CDR2 is SASEGT. In DNA, the CDR3 is TGTGCCAGCCGGGACAATAGCAATCAGCCCCAGCATTTT. Translating it yields CASRDNSNQPQHF.

This clonotype was picked up many times. J is TRBJ2-7 and V is TRBV7-2; possibly TRBD2 for D (5 bases). From germline, CDR1 is SGHTA and CDR2 FQGNSA. Trimming pared 7 bases from V and 5 bases from J, leaving 21 bases between. This CDR3 has 15 residues. The CDR3: CASIRLEGYGNEQYF. DNA for the CDR3: TGTGCCAGCATCCGCCTTGAGGGCTACGGGAACGAGCAGTACTTC.

Notes on this clonotype: A much larger clone differs by one base, so this may be a read error. V and J are TRBV6-1 and TRBJ1-2; D unclear. CDR1 and CDR2 (germline): MNHNS, SASEGT. The CDR3 extends over 13 amino acids. CDR3 DNA: TGTGCCAGCAGTGAAGGGCAAATTGATGGCTACGCCTTC. Translating it yields CASSEGQIDGYAF.

This clonotype was counted ten times or more. The V and J genes are TRBV12-3 or TRBV12-4 and TRBJ1-6; 7 bases fit TRBD1. The CDR3 has 15 residues. The V and J ends lost 3 bases and 7 bases, in that order; junction bases with no gene match: 6. This chain's CDR3 is CASSLWTGGNSPLHF. CDR3 nucleotides: TGTGCCAGCAGTTTGTGGACAGGCGGGAATTCACCCCTCCACTTT.

This clonotype was recorded at least ten times. The chain recombines TRBV2 with TRBJ2-5, with a weak D call TRBD2 (5 bases). V was trimmed by 6 bases and J by 1 base, leaving 12 bases between them. This CDR3 spans 14 amino acids. Germline CDR1 SNHLY, CDR2 FYNNEI. CDR3 coding DNA: TGTGCCAGCAGCACGACTAAATTCCAAGAGACCCAGTACTTC. This encodes CASSTTKFQETQYF.

The gene calls are TRBV9 and TRBJ2-1; D is ambiguous. V lost 0 bases and J lost 3, with 10 bases in between. The CDR3 totals 15 residues. From germline, CDR1 is SGDLS and CDR2 YYNGEE. The CDR3 region is CASSVDPDDYNEQFF. CDR3 DNA sequence: TGTGCCAGCAGCGTAGATCCGGACGACTACAATGAGCAGTTCTTC.

The CDR3, as DNA: TGCGCCAGCAGCCACTCAGCGGGTCAATACACCGGGGAGCTGTTTTTT. Its translation is CASSHSAGQYTGELFF. The rearrangement links TRBV4-1 to TRBJ2-2, with D possibly being TRBD2 (6 bases). V lost 3 bases and J 3 bases, leaving 14 bases between the germline ends. The CDR3 totals 16 residues. Germline loops: CDR1 MGHRA, CDR2 YSYEKL.

In its sample, this clonotype was seen many times. The chain has TRBV20-1 and TRBJ2-5, with 8 bases fitting TRBD2. The junction had 7 bases not matched to a gene; V was cut back by 5 bases and J by 2 bases. Looked up from germline, CDR1 is DFQATT and CDR2 is SNEGSKA (reference sequence). CDR3 size: 14 residues. The CDR3 reads CSAPPGLDQETQYF. The CDR3 region has the DNA TGCAGTGCTCCTCCGGGACTAGATCAAGAGACCCAGTACTTC.

This chain links TRBV29-1 with TRBJ2-7, with 15 bases matching TRBD2. Germline V gives CDR1 SQVTM, CDR2 ANQGSEA. This CDR3 is built from 15 residues. With V trimmed by 7 bases and J by 0 bases, 4 bases remained unmatched. In nucleotides, the CDR3 is TGCAGCGCCGGACTAGCGGGAGGGCCCTCCTACGAGCAGTACTTC. It yields the protein CSAGLAGGPSYEQYF.

This clonotype was detected ten times or more. The V call is TRBV6-5, the J call TRBJ2-7, with 10 nucleotides matching TRBD2. Germline values: CDR1 MNHEY, CDR2 SVGAGI. V lost 2 bases, J lost 7 bases, and 8 bases stayed unmatched. The CDR3 is made up of 15 amino acids. The CDR3, as DNA: TGTGCCAGCAGTTACGGCCTAGCGGGAGAAAAGGAGCAGTACTTC. This encodes CASSYGLAGEKEQYF.

This clonotype was picked up a small number of times. V gene TRBV13 combines with J gene TRBJ2-7; 11 bases map to TRBD1. CDR3 length: 17 amino acids. Looked up from germline, CDR1 is PRHDT and CDR2 is FYEKMQ (reference sequence). J was trimmed by 2 bases and V by 6 bases; bases with no gene match: 12. CDR3 sequence (DNA): TGTGCCAGCAGTCTTCTTGCCGGGACAGGGGGAACCTACGAGCAGTACTTC. Translated: CASSLLAGTGGTYEQYF.

This chain connects TRBV10-3 to TRBJ1-5; D is undetermined. The length of the CDR3 is 13 residues. CDR1 and CDR2 from the germline V gene are ENHRY and SYGVKD. V shed 6 bases and J shed 6 bases, with 12 bases lying between them. The DNA for the CDR3 is TGTGCCATCAGCCAAACCGGGAGTCAGCCCCAGCATTTT. Translated: CAISQTGSQPQHF.

The rearrangement uses TRBV6-9 and TRBJ2-7, with D possibly matching TRBD2 (5 bases). This CDR3 spans 15 amino acids. Germline values: CDR1 MNHGY, CDR2 SVAAGI. V lost 4 bases to trimming and J lost 2 bases, with 15 bases between them. CDR3: CASSLVGAPTYEQYF. CDR3 nucleotides: TGTGCCAGCAGTTTGGTGGGAGCACCCACCTACGAGCAGTACTTC.

The chain has TRBV29-1 and TRBJ1-4; D is possibly TRBD1 (6 bases). Deletions cut 7 bases from V and 3 bases from J, with 18 bases between. Germline CDR1 is SQVTM and CDR2 is ANQGSEA. This CDR3 has 15 residues. The CDR3 sequence: CSARRGALANEKLFF. For the CDR3, the DNA is TGCAGCGCAAGACGGGGGGCATTGGCTAATGAAAAACTGTTTTTT. Full variable domain (missing parts from reference TRBV29-1 and TRBJ1-4): SAVISQKPSRDICQRGTSLTIQCQVDSQVTMMFWYRQQPGQSLTLIATANQGSEATYESGFVIDKFPISRPNLTFSTLTVSNMSPEDSSIYLCSARRGALANEKLFFGSGTQLSVL.